Listed below are T cell receptor beta chains from one sample, sequenced in a study of cytomegalovirus exposure and HLA in healthy donors. Measured with immunoSEQ multiplex PCR; TCRdb has only the in-frame clones, and not every one. The table shows tens of thousands of clones, with 85% to 95% occurring only once. The sequencing sample was made of PBMCs. Source of these receptors: a man aged 18 to 29 in good health and CMV-seropositive. Each CDR3 is given with its conserved first and last residue. The D gene is left open where the match is weak. Rows may omit the clone size; those that give it use once, few, many or a size class.

>.|TRBJ2-3|TRBV11-2|TRBD2
CASSPLAGTTTDTQYF
TGTGCCAGCAGCCCACTAGCGGGGACTACCACAGATACGCAGTATTTT
>.|TRBJ2-2|TRBV5-1|TRBD2
CASSFGLAGTGELFF
TGCGCCAGCAGCTTCGGACTAGCTGGAACCGGGGAGCTGTTTTTT
>.|TRBJ1-2|TRBV7-9|.
CASSLGYSYGYTF
TGTGCCAGCAGCTTAGGGTACAGCTATGGCTACACCTTC
>.|TRBJ2-1|TRBV18|TRBD2
CASSPATSTTYNEQFF
TGTGCCAGCTCACCGGCGACTAGCACCACCTACAATGAGCAGTTCTTC
>.|TRBJ2-6|TRBV30|TRBD1
CAWGQGSGANVLTF
TGTGCCTGGGGACAGGGCTCTGGGGCCAACGTCCTGACTTTC
>.|TRBJ1-2|TRBV9|.
CASSVWGGDYGYTF
TGTGCCAGCAGCGTATGGGGGGGCGACTATGGCTACACCTTC
>.|TRBJ1-2|TRBV5-4|TRBD1
CASSPGQDSYGYTF
TGTGCCAGCAGCCCCGGACAGGACTCCTATGGCTACACCTTC
>.|TRBJ1-5|TRBV10-1|.
CASSESGGPQHF
TGCGCCAGCAGTGAGTCGGGGGGGCCCCAGCATTTT
>.|TRBJ2-2|TRBV5-1|.
CASSLLTGELFF
TGCGCCAGCAGCTTACTCACCGGGGAGCTGTTTTTT
>.|TRBJ1-1|TRBV19|.
CASSPGQNTEAFF
TGTGCCAGTAGTCCCGGACAGAACACTGAAGCTTTCTTT
>.|TRBJ2-2|TRBV5-4|.
CASSFYLNTGELFF
TGTGCCAGCAGCTTCTACCTAAACACCGGGGAGCTGTTTTTT
>.|TRBJ2-7|TRBV4-1|.
CASSQQPGYEQYF
TGCGCCAGCAGCCAGCAACCCGGCTACGAGCAGTACTTC
>.|TRBJ1-1|TRBV5-4|.
CASSSWTALTEAFF
TGTGCCAGCAGCTCTTGGACAGCCCTTACTGAAGCTTTCTTT
>.|TRBJ2-7|TRBV19|.
CASSRTPSSYEQYF
TGTGCCAGTAGCCGGACTCCTTCCTCCTACGAGCAGTACTTC
>.|TRBJ2-1|TRBV4-2|.
CASSSFNLGKDEQFF
TGTGCCAGCAGCTCCTTTAATCTAGGTAAGGATGAGCAGTTCTTC
>.|TRBJ2-1|TRBV19|TRBD2
CASRRLAGINEQFF
TGTGCCAGTCGCCGACTAGCGGGGATTAATGAGCAGTTCTTC
>once|TRBJ1-2|TRBV21-1|.
CASPRSGDRVGELYGYTF
TGTGCCAGCCCCCGTTCTGGGGACAGGGTTGGGGAGCTCTATGGCTACACCTTC
>.|TRBJ1-2|TRBV6-5|.
CASTPLIPNYGYTF
TGTGCCAGCACCCCCTTAATCCCCAACTATGGCTACACCTTC
>.|TRBJ2-7|TRBV5-1|.
CASSLGAGEQYF
TGCGCCAGCAGCTTGGGGGCGGGGGAGCAGTACTTC
>.|TRBJ2-1|TRBV7-8|TRBD1
CASSLTGSYNEQFF
TGTGCCAGCAGCTTGACAGGGTCCTACAATGAGCAGTTCTTC
>.|TRBJ2-7|TRBV30|.
CAWSRGRGLVYEQYF
TGTGCCTGGAGCCGAGGGCGGGGACTCGTCTACGAGCAGTACTTC
>.|TRBJ1-2|TRBV27|.
CASSLGLPYGYTF
TGTGCCAGCAGTTTGGGCCTCCCCTATGGCTACACCTTC
>.|TRBJ2-7|TRBV5-1|TRBD2
CASSSLADSYEQYF
TGCGCCAGCAGTTCTCTAGCGGACTCCTACGAGCAGTACTTC
>.|TRBJ2-4|TRBV7-3|.
CASSPGAGRSGIQYF
TGTGCCAGCAGCCCCGGGGCGGGGAGGAGTGGCATTCAGTACTTC
>.|TRBJ1-5|TRBV7-9|.
CASQGSSNQPQHF
TGTGCCAGCCAGGGAAGTAGCAATCAGCCCCAGCATTTT
>.|TRBJ2-1|TRBV29-1|.
CSADPSGNEQFF
TGCAGCGCCGACCCATCGGGGAATGAGCAGTTCTTC
>.|TRBJ2-7|TRBV19|.
CASSIRGYEQYF
TGTGCCAGTAGTATAAGGGGTTACGAGCAGTACTTC
>.|TRBJ2-7|TRBV30|.
CAFRGISYEQYF
TGTGCCTTTCGGGGGATCTCCTACGAGCAGTACTTC
>.|TRBJ2-7|TRBV2|.
CASTSERRSSYEQYF
TGTGCCAGCACCTCCGAGCGGAGAAGCTCCTACGAGCAGTACTTC
>once|TRBJ1-5|TRBV2|TRBD1
CASRRQGGLYQPQHF
TGTGCCAGCAGACGACAGGGGGGGCTCTATCAGCCCCAGCATTTT
>.|TRBJ2-7|TRBV19|TRBD2
CASSKEGLAGFGNEQYF
TGTGCCAGTAGTAAAGAAGGACTAGCGGGGTTCGGGAACGAGCAGTACTTC
>.|TRBJ2-7|TRBV4-1|.
CASSQADSHSYEQYF
TGCGCCAGCAGCCAGGCAGACAGCCACTCCTACGAGCAGTACTTC
>once|TRBJ1-2|TRBV5-8|.
CASSPGILYGYTF
TGTGCCAGCAGCCCAGGGATCCTCTATGGCTACACCTTC
>.|TRBJ2-4|TRBV5-1|TRBD1
CASSSRTGITKNIQYF
TGCGCCAGCAGCTCCCGGACAGGGATCACCAAAAACATTCAGTACTTC
>.|TRBJ2-1|TRBV9|TRBD1
CASSVDYGTANNEQFF
TGTGCCAGCAGCGTAGACTATGGGACAGCGAATAATGAGCAGTTCTTC
>.|TRBJ2-2|TRBV11-2|.
CASSLASAVSGELFF
TGTGCCAGCAGCTTAGCTAGCGCGGTTTCCGGGGAGCTGTTTTTT
>.|TRBJ2-7|TRBV5-1|.
CASTLSRGEQYF
TGCGCCAGCACCCTGAGCAGAGGGGAGCAGTACTTC
>.|TRBJ2-2|TRBV10-3|.
CAISGTEANTGELFF
TGTGCCATCAGTGGGACAGAGGCTAACACCGGGGAGCTGTTTTTT
>.|TRBJ2-1|TRBV19|.
CATRQYPVDNEQFF
TGTGCCACCCGACAGTATCCAGTCGACAATGAGCAGTTCTTC
>.|TRBJ2-3|TRBV27|TRBD2
CASSFSGLALSTDTQYF
TGTGCCAGCAGCTTTTCTGGACTAGCGCTTAGCACAGATACGCAGTATTTT
>.|TRBJ2-2|TRBV5-1|.
CASSLEAGNTGELFF
TGCGCCAGCAGCTTGGAGGCAGGGAACACCGGGGAGCTGTTTTTT
>.|TRBJ2-5|TRBV7-3|TRBD1
CASSRDRLETQYF
TGTGCTAGCAGCCGGGACAGGTTGGAGACCCAGTACTTC
>.|TRBJ2-5|TRBV7-9|TRBD1
CASSLATGQQETQYF
TGTGCCAGCAGCTTAGCAACGGGACAGCAAGAGACCCAGTACTTC